Following are 21 T cell receptor beta chains from one sample sequenced in a study of PD-1 blockade in mismatch repair-deficient tumors. Clones were read by immunoSEQ multiplex PCR, and TCRdb kept only the in-frame ones, dropping some. The sample carries approximately 63,000 clones, approximately 89% recorded once. This material consisted of peripheral blood, taken 52 weeks after starting pembrolizumab. Receptors were obtained from an adult with mismatch repair-deficient cancer.

This clone was counted between two and nine times. The chain recombines TRBV6-5 with TRBJ2-7; D is unclear. The CDR3 totals 13 residues. Germline CDR1 and CDR2: MNHEY and SVGAGI. V gave up 0 bases and J gave up 2 bases, with 5 bases separating them. The CDR3 loop reads CASSYSSAYEQYF. CDR3 DNA: TGTGCCAGCAGTTACTCGTCAGCCTACGAGCAGTACTTC.

CDR3 coding DNA: TGCGCCAGCAGCTTGGTGGCGGGTTCGGACACTGAAGCTTTCTTT. Its protein product is CASSLVAGSDTEAFF. The V and J genes are TRBV5-1 and TRBJ1-1, with D unresolved. Trimming took 0 bases from V and 3 from J, leaving 12 bases between them. Germline-derived CDR1 and CDR2 are SGHRS and YFSETQ. This CDR3 has 15 residues.

J is TRBJ2-1 and V is TRBV5-4, with TRBD2 matching over 7 bases. The V gene end was trimmed by 4 bases and the J gene end by 8 bases; junction bases not matched to a gene: 12. Germline V lookup: CDR1 SGHNT, CDR2 YYREEE (reference sequence). The length of the CDR3 is 15 residues. The chain's CDR3 is CASSQQSGMSDEQFF. The CDR3 DNA reads TGTGCCAGCAGCCAACAAAGCGGGATGTCAGATGAGCAGTTCTTC.

The chain has TRBV11-2 and TRBJ2-5; possible D gene TRBD1, 7 bases. Germline V gene lookup returns CDR1 SGHAT and CDR2 FQNNGV. V was cut by 5 bases and J by 7 bases, with 14 bases left in between. The CDR3 loop spans 13 amino acids. Written as DNA, the CDR3 is TGTGCCAGCAGCGACAGGGTCGGGAGGACCCAGTACTTC. Protein product: CASSDRVGRTQYF.

Regarding this clone: At the DNA level, this CDR3 is encoded by other sequences in the same sample as well. The chain employs TRBV6-5 and TRBJ2-3; the D is unclear. CDR3 length equals 13 residues. CDR1 and CDR2 from the germline V gene are MNHEY and SVGAGI. V was clipped by 0 bases and J by 1 base, with 2 bases between them. The CDR3 spells CASSYSGTDTQYF. DNA for the CDR3: TGTGCCAGCAGTTACTCAGGCACAGATACGCAGTATTTT.

CDR3 in amino acids: CASSLVPPWALTYEQYF. DNA for the CDR3: TGTGCCAGCAGCTTAGTCCCACCGTGGGCCTTAACCTACGAGCAGTACTTC. This sequence joins TRBV11-2 and TRBJ2-7; D not resolved. V was shortened by 1 base and J by 2 bases, with 18 bases between the two germline ends. The CDR3 is made up of 17 amino acids. CDR1 and CDR2 (germline): SGHAT, FQNNGV.

This clone was picked up a small number of times. The chain uses TRBV2 and TRBJ1-5; possible D gene TRBD1, 6 bases. Germline V gene sequence: CDR1 SNHLY, CDR2 FYNNEI. The CDR3 length is 14 residues. Trimming pared 3 bases from V and 4 bases from J, leaving 10 bases between. CDR3 loop: CASSDGDTNQPQHF. CDR3 bases: TGTGCCAGCAGTGACGGGGACACAAATCAGCCCCAGCATTTT.

The chain links TRBV27 to TRBJ2-2; 7 bases fit TRBD2. J lost 5 bases, V lost 2 bases, and 11 bases had no gene match. The CDR3 has 17 amino acids. Germline V gene lookup returns CDR1 MNHEY and CDR2 SMNVEV (reference sequence). CDR3: CASSLRGGVRLTGELFF. For the CDR3, the DNA is TGTGCCAGCAGTTTACGCGGGGGAGTGAGGTTAACCGGGGAGCTGTTTTTT.

This rearrangement joins TRBV28 to TRBJ2-1; 11 bases agree with TRBD2. There are 16 residues in the CDR3. The V and J ends lost 6 bases and 3 bases, in that order; junction bases with no gene match: 7. CDR1 is MDHEN, CDR2 SYDVKM, per germline. The CDR3 region has the DNA TGTGCCAGCAGGAGGGACGGGACTAGCGGCTACAATGAGCAGTTCTTC. It is translated as CASRRDGTSGYNEQFF.

The V call is TRBV19, the J call TRBJ1-4; possibly TRBD1 for D (6 bases). The CDR3 extends over 18 amino acids. V lost 2 bases and J 10 bases, leaving 26 bases between the germline ends. Germline V gene lookup returns CDR1 LNHDA and CDR2 SQIVND (reference sequence). For the CDR3, the DNA is TGTGCCAGTAGTATAATCGTTTCGGACAGTACAGGGTTGAGAAAACTGTTTTTT. Translating it yields CASSIIVSDSTGLRKLFF.

The rearrangement links TRBV7-9 to TRBJ2-3; D is perhaps TRBD2 (5 bases). Trimming left V 7 bases short and J 4 bases short, with 6 bases between. Germline CDR1 is SEHNR and CDR2 is FQNEAQ (reference sequence). This CDR3 comprises 11 residues. CDR3 sequence (DNA): TGTGCCAGCAAACTAGCAGATACGCAGTATTTT. Translating gives CASKLADTQYF. The full variable domain, completed using reference TRBV7-9 and TRBJ2-3, is DTGVSQNPRHKITKRGQNVTFRCDPISEHNRLYWYRQTLGQGPEFLTYFQNEAQLEKSRLLSDRFSAERPKGSFSTLEIQRTEQGDSAMYLCASKLADTQYFGPGTRLTVL.

As concerns this clone: The conserved phenylalanine or tryptophan normally closing the CDR3 is absent here, so this likely arose from a read error. No DNA is shown, since the ends of the CDR3 on it are uncertain; the CDR3 is the one TCRdb lists. The chain has TRBV2 and TRBJ1-1; the table gives TRBD1 as D, unverified against the DNA. Looked up from germline, CDR1 is SNHLY and CDR2 is FYNNEI. Counting both end residues, the CDR3 totals 11 amino acids. This CDR3 reads CASMGQGAPLR.

J is TRBJ2-7 and V is TRBV6-1; 8 bases align to TRBD1. This CDR3 has 15 residues. Per germline, CDR1 MNHNS and CDR2 SASEGT. J was trimmed by 3 bases and V by 3 bases; bases with no gene match: 7. CDR3 loop: CASSELGQVVYEQYF. CDR3 in DNA: TGTGCCAGCAGTGAGTTGGGACAGGTTGTCTACGAGCAGTACTTC.

This clone was found a few times. The V and J genes are TRBV2 and TRBJ1-1; no clear D gene. There are 14 residues in the CDR3. Trimming took off 4 bases at V and 5 bases at J, with 14 bases between the two ends. CDR1 and CDR2 (germline): SNHLY, FYNNEI. The CDR3 coding sequence is TGTGCCAGCAGTGGCGGCAGCTCTAAGACTGAAGCTTTCTTT. Its translation is CASSGGSSKTEAFF.

The chain has TRBV18 and TRBJ1-4; 8 bases are a match to TRBD1. Trimming removed 1 base from V and 6 bases from J; junction bases left unmatched: 4. CDR3 length equals 15 residues. CDR1 and CDR2 from the germline V gene are KGHSH and LQKENI. The CDR3 nucleotides are TGTGCCAGCTCACCACTTCAGGGGGCGGATGAAAAACTGTTTTTT. It encodes CASSPLQGADEKLFF.

The chain is built from TRBV7-2 and TRBJ2-3; TRBD1 is a possible D gene (6 bases). The CDR3 covers 19 residues. Germline lookup yields CDR1 SGHTA and CDR2 FQGNSA. Trimming stripped 5 bases from V and 0 bases from J, with 24 bases between. CDR3 coding DNA: TGTGCCAGCAGCCGGGGTTTCGCGGCTCAGGGGATTAGCACAGATACGCAGTATTTT. Translating gives CASSRGFAAQGISTDTQYF.

The V gene is TRBV18, the J gene TRBJ2-7; TRBD2 aligns across 12 bases. The V gene end was trimmed by 4 bases and the J gene end by 5 bases; junction bases not matched to a gene: 6. Looked up from germline, CDR1 is KGHSH and CDR2 is LQKENI. The CDR3 runs to 15 residues. The CDR3 nucleotides are TGTGCCAGCTCACGAGGACTAGCGGGAATCAACGAGCAGTACTTC. Encoded protein: CASSRGLAGINEQYF.

CDR3 sequence reads: CASSHFREKRSTDTQYF. CDR3 DNA sequence: TGCGCCAGCAGCCATTTCAGAGAGAAGCGGAGCACAGATACGCAGTATTTT. This chain joins TRBV5-1 and TRBJ2-3, with a weak D call TRBD2 (5 bases). The CDR3 contains 17 residues. Trimming left V 4 bases short and J 0 bases short, with 18 bases between. Germline CDR1 reads SGHRS; CDR2 reads YFSETQ.

This chain joins TRBV15 and TRBJ2-5, with 10 bases aligning to TRBD2. From germline, CDR1 is LNHNV and CDR2 YYDKDF (reference sequence). V was clipped by 4 bases and J by 2 bases; unmatched bases: 10. The CDR3 covers 17 residues. DNA for the CDR3: TGTGCCACCAGCATTCGGTCTAGCGGGAGTTATCAAGAGACCCAGTACTTC. Residues: CATSIRSSGSYQETQYF.

The genes are TRBV19 and TRBJ2-5; 8 positions match TRBD2. With V trimmed by 4 bases and J by 4 bases, 17 bases remained unmatched. This CDR3 region has 18 residues. Germline assignment: CDR1 LNHDA and CDR2 SQIVND (reference sequence). This chain's CDR3 is CASSSRAALGLGGETQYF. In DNA form, the CDR3 reads TGTGCCAGTAGTAGCCGTGCGGCTCTGGGACTAGGAGGAGAGACCCAGTACTTC.

The chain has TRBV5-1 and TRBJ2-7; TRBD1 is a possible D gene (5 bases). CDR3 length: 16 amino acids. In germline, CDR1 is SGHRS, CDR2 YFSETQ. The germline V and J ends were trimmed by 2 bases and 3 bases, with 18 bases remaining between them. The CDR3 sequence: CASSFSIGHLVYEQYF. DNA of the CDR3: TGCGCCAGCAGCTTTTCAATCGGACACCTTGTCTACGAGCAGTACTTC.